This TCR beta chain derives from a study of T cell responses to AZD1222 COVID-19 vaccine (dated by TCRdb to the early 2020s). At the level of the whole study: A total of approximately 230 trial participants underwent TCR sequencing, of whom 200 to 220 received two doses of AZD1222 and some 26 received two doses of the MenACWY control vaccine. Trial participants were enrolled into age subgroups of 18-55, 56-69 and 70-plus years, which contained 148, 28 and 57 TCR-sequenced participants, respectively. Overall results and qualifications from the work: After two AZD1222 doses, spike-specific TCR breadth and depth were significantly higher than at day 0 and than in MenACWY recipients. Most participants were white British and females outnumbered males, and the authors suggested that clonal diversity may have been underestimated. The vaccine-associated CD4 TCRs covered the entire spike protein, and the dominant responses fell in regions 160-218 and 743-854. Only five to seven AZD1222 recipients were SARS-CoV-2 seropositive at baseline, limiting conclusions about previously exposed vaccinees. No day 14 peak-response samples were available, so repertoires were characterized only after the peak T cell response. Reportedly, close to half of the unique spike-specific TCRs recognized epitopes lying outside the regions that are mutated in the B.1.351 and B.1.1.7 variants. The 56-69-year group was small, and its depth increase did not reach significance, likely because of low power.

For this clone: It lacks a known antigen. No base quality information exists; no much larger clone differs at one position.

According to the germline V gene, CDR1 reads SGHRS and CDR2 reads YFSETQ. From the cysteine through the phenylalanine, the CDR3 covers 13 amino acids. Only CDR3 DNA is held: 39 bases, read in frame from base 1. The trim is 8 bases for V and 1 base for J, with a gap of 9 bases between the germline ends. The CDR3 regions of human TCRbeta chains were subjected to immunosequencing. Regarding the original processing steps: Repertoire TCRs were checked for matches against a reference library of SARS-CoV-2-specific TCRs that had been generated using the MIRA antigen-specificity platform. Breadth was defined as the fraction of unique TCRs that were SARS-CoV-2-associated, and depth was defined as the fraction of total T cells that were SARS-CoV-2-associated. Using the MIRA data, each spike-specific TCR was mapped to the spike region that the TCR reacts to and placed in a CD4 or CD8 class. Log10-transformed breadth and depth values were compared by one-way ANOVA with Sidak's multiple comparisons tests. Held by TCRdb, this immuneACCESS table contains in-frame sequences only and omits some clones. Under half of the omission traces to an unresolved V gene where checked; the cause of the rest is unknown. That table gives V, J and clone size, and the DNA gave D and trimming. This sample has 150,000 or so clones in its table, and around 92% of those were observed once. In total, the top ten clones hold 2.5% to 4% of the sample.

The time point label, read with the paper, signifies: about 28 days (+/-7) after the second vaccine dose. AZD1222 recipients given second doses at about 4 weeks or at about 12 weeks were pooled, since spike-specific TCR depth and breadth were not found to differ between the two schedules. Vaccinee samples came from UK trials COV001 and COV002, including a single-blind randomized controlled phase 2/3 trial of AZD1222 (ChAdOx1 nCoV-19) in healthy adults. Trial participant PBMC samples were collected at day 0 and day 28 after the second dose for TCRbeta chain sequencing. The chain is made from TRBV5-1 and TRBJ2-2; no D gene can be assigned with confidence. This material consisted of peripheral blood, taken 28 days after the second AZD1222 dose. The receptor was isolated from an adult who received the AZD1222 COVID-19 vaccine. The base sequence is TGCGCCAGTAGGGCGTTGAACACCGGGGAGCTGTTTTTT. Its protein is CASRALNTGELFF.